This T cell receptor beta chain was sequenced in a study of beta chain features in type 1 diabetes. The authors reverse transcribed all of the isolated RNA, so sequencing captured expressed TCRB transcripts. The protocol was immunoSEQ multiplex PCR, while the TCRdb copy is restricted to in-frame clones and leaves out a portion. The sample yields 120,000 or so clones, roughly 17% seen once. Study-wide points: Whether TCRB rearrangement is influenced by HLA type went unresolved here. The study found moderately but significantly shorter TCRB CDR3s in all four CD4+ subsets of Type 1 diabetes patients.

The V gene end was trimmed by 4 bases and the J gene end by 13 bases; junction bases not matched to a gene: 5. Germline V gives CDR1 SQVTM, CDR2 ANQGSEA. The CDR3 sequence is 10 residues long. Only a few counts were recorded for this clone. Its specificity is unknown. J is TRBJ1-2 and V is TRBV29-1, with 8 bases lining up with TRBD1. The source material was central memory CD4+ T cells from blood. The TCR originated in a man aged 18 to 29 with type 1 diabetes. The CDR3 region is CSVGDRLGTF. Here the CDR3 DNA reads TGCAGCGTTGGGGACAGGTTGGGCACCTTC.